The 11 T cell receptor beta chains reported below all come from one sample, sequenced in a study of graft-versus-host responses after intestinal transplantation. TCRdb keeps only in-frame clones here, not all; method: immunoSEQ multiplex PCR. Counted here are roughly 19,000 clones, roughly 94% occurring once; the ten biggest clones make up about 0.79%. The input for sequencing was PBMCs, taken 23 days after intestinal transplant. The source of these receptors is a human patient who received an intestinal transplant, so some T cells may come from the graft donor.

The rearrangement joins TRBV4-1 to TRBJ2-1, with no clear D. The CDR3 sequence is 13 residues long. Germline values: CDR1 MGHRA, CDR2 YSYEKL. V lost 1 base and J 4 bases, leaving 5 bases between the germline ends. CDR3 DNA sequence: TGCGCCAGCAGCCAAGCCGCATACAATGAGCAGTTCTTC. This sequence encodes CASSQAAYNEQFF.

The V call is TRBV5-4, the J call TRBJ2-3, with TRBD1 identical over 7 bases. Germline V lookup: CDR1 SGHNT, CDR2 YYREEE (reference sequence). Trimming took 4 bases from V and 0 from J; bases not matched to a gene: 5. This CDR3 has 15 amino acids. The CDR3 bases are TGTGCCAGCAGCCCGGCGACAGGGAGCACAGATACGCAGTATTTT. Protein product: CASSPATGSTDTQYF.

The chain carries TRBV9 and TRBJ2-3; TRBD2 might be the D (5 bases). The V gene lost 0 bases and the J gene lost 0 bases, with 20 bases spanning the gap. The CDR3 is 19 residues long. Germline V gives CDR1 SGDLS, CDR2 YYNGEE. CDR3 nucleotides: TGTGCCAGCAGCGTAGAAGTTACGGATGTGTGGACTAGCACAGATACGCAGTATTTT. Encoded protein: CASSVEVTDVWTSTDTQYF.

The gene calls are TRBV9 and TRBJ2-1; D may correspond to TRBD1 or TRBD2 (5 bases each). There are 14 residues in the CDR3. Between the trimmed V and J ends, which lost 8 bases and 0 bases, there was a span of 12 bases. The germline V gene has CDR1 SGDLS and CDR2 YYNGEE. This chain's CDR3 is CARRDGSSYNEQFF. CDR3 nucleotide sequence: TGTGCCAGAAGGGACGGAAGCTCCTACAATGAGCAGTTCTTC.

The chain has TRBV25-1 and TRBJ1-1; 10 bases are a match to TRBD1. CDR3 length: 15 amino acids. The germline V gene has CDR1 MGHDK and CDR2 SYGVNS. Losses at the gene ends were 2 bases for V and 5 bases for J; bases not matched to a gene: 5. The CDR3 DNA is TGTGCCAGCAGTGAAGGGGGACAGGGGACGACTGAAGCTTTCTTT. Protein sequence: CASSEGGQGTTEAFF. The whole variable domain, remainder taken from reference TRBV25-1 and TRBJ1-1, is EADIYQTPRYLVIGTGKKITLECSQTMGHDKMYWYQQDPGMELHLIHYSYGVNSTEKGDLSSESTVSRIRTEHFPLTLESARPSHTSQYLCASSEGGQGTTEAFFGQGTRLTVV.

To note about this clone: An end of the junction differs from the germline gene, which may be a read error. Other DNA sequences in this sample translate to the same CDR3. This sequence joins TRBV6-6 and TRBJ2-1, with 7 nucleotides matching TRBD2. Germline V gene sequence: CDR1 MNHNY, CDR2 SVGAGI (reference sequence). The CDR3 extends over 12 amino acids. CDR3 sequence reads: CASSSREDEQFF. CDR3 DNA sequence: TGCGCCAGCAGTTCTCGGGAGGATGAGCAGTTCTTC.

This clone was recorded only once. The rearrangement links TRBV28 to TRBJ2-7, with 7 bases aligning to TRBD1. Germline trimming cut 3 bases from V and 5 bases from J; bases unmatched to any gene: 4. This CDR3 comprises 13 residues. CDR1 is MDHEN, CDR2 SYDVKM, per germline. Here the CDR3 reads CASSLGTGDEQYF. The CDR3 region has the DNA TGTGCCAGCAGTTTGGGTACAGGGGACGAGCAGTACTTC.

The chain couples TRBV27 to TRBJ2-2, with 9 nucleotides matching TRBD1. Losses at the gene ends were 4 bases for V and 6 bases for J; bases not matched to a gene: 0. Per germline, CDR1 MNHEY and CDR2 SMNVEV (reference sequence). CDR3 size: 13 residues. CDR3 DNA: TGTGCCAGCAGTTGGGACAGGGCCGGGGAGCTGTTTTTT. This encodes CASSWDRAGELFF.

This clone is a singleton in its sample. The CDR3 region has the DNA TGTGCCAGCCTCCAACGCTCCTACGAGCAGTACTTC. Translation gives CASLQRSYEQYF. V is TRBV6-5 and J is TRBJ2-7, with D unclear. Trimming stripped 8 bases from V and 0 bases from J, with 8 bases between. Per germline, CDR1 MNHEY and CDR2 SVGAGI. The CDR3 has 12 residues.

In its sample, this clone was seen once. This chain uses TRBV7-2 with TRBJ2-7; TRBD1 agrees at 8 bases. J gave up 4 bases and V 1 base, and 3 bases lay outside the gene matches. CDR1 and CDR2 (germline): SGHTA, FQGNSA. The CDR3 length is 14 residues. The CDR3 bases are TGTGCCAGCAGCTTAGGGACAGGGTTTTACGAGCAGTACTTC. Translating it yields CASSLGTGFYEQYF.

The chain recombines TRBV5-1 with TRBJ2-1; a weak D match, TRBD2 (5 bases). Germline loops: CDR1 SGHRS, CDR2 YFSETQ. Trimming removed 3 bases from V and 12 bases from J, with 10 bases in between. The CDR3 is made up of 11 amino acids. The CDR3 spells CASSWGGGQFF. The CDR3 DNA follows: TGCGCCAGCAGCTGGGGTGGAGGGCAGTTCTTC.